This entry concerns a single T cell receptor (beta chain). No antigen is known for it. The data were obtained in a study of T cells after yellow fever vaccination. The overall study: In the case of low-cell-number fractions, SMART-Seq v4 Ultra Low Input was used for preparation. Study findings and constraints: Though it reached lower strength, the secondary response hit its peak faster, day 5 versus 15. Subsequent booster samples again held most clones from primary vaccination (96% CD4, roughly 91% CD8).

Per the germline V gene, CDR1 is SGHRS and CDR2 is YFSETQ. Trimming left V 0 bases short and J 9 bases short, with 16 bases between. There are 15 residues in the CDR3. For TCR, cDNA came from 5'RACE template switching, which added a universal primer site and UMIs. From the 5' RACE reads, TCRdb called clonotypes with MiXCR, one entry per CDR3 protein. The data contain fewer than 350,000 distinct CDR3 sequences, around 3.6% of them singletons. The V gene is TRBV5-1, the J gene TRBJ2-1, with a tentative D call TRBD1 (7 bases). The receptor comes from a man between 18 and 35 years old who received the YFV17D yellow fever vaccine. This material consisted of PBMCs, taken on the day of the yellow fever booster vaccination. The CDR3 nucleotides are TGCGCCAGCAGCTTGGCCGTCCAGGGGGGAAGTGAGCAGTTCTTC. This codes for CASSLAVQGGSEQFF.